The rows below give T cell receptor beta chains drawn from one sample of a study of cytomegalovirus exposure and HLA in healthy donors. Method: immunoSEQ multiplex PCR; TCRdb's copy keeps in-frame clones and lacks some. Of about 140,000 clones listed, about 94% are singletons. The sequencing input was PBMCs. These receptor sequences come from a man between 18 and 29 years old in good health and CMV-seropositive. Both conserved end residues are part of each CDR3. D genes are given only for firm matches. Expanded clones get a size class; other rows say once, few or many, or leave the size out.

V: TRBV10-3
J: TRBJ2-7
length: 12
size: -
D: -
CDR3: CAISGQAYEQYF
DNA: TGTGCCATCAGTGGACAAGCCTACGAGCAGTACTTC

V: TRBV29-1
J: TRBJ2-2
length: 14
size: -
D: TRBD1
CDR3: CSVGQGARTGELFF
DNA: TGCAGCGTGGGTCAGGGGGCCCGCACCGGGGAGCTGTTTTTT

V: TRBV2
J: TRBJ1-2
length: 13
size: once
D: TRBD1
CDR3: CASSEDRERGYTF
DNA: TGTGCCAGCAGTGAGGACAGGGAGAGAGGCTACACCTTC

V: TRBV18
J: TRBJ2-1
length: 13
size: -
D: -
CDR3: CASSPYRDNEQFF
DNA: TGTGCCAGCTCACCATATAGAGACAATGAGCAGTTCTTC

V: TRBV7-9
J: TRBJ1-1
length: 13
size: -
D: -
CDR3: CASSLQGSTEAFF
DNA: TGTGCCAGCAGCTTACAGGGCAGTACTGAAGCTTTCTTT

V: TRBV5-1
J: TRBJ2-2
length: 14
size: -
D: -
CDR3: CASEPGSYTGELFF
DNA: TGCGCCAGTGAACCCGGGAGCTACACCGGGGAGCTGTTTTTT

V: TRBV15
J: TRBJ2-7
length: 14
size: once
D: -
CDR3: CATSRDGQTYEQYF
DNA: TGTGCCACCAGCAGAGATGGGCAGACCTACGAGCAGTACTTC

V: TRBV13
J: TRBJ2-3
length: 15
size: -
D: TRBD2
CDR3: CASSLWREGLDTQYF
DNA: TGTGCCAGCAGCTTGTGGCGGGAGGGCCTCGATACGCAGTATTTT

V: TRBV4-2
J: TRBJ1-1
length: 15
size: -
D: -
CDR3: CASSHSFTGNTEAFF
DNA: TGTGCCAGCAGCCACTCATTTACAGGTAACACTGAAGCTTTCTTT

V: TRBV5-1
J: TRBJ2-1
length: 13
size: -
D: -
CDR3: CASSEADTNEQFF
DNA: TGCGCCAGCAGCGAAGCCGATACGAATGAGCAGTTCTTC

V: TRBV15
J: TRBJ2-3
length: 16
size: -
D: TRBD2
CDR3: CATSRASGSGADTQYF
DNA: TGTGCCACCAGCAGAGCTAGCGGGAGTGGGGCAGATACGCAGTATTTT

V: TRBV4-2
J: TRBJ2-7
length: 15
size: once
D: TRBD2
CDR3: CASSQELANDYEQYF
DNA: TGTGCCAGCAGCCAAGAACTAGCGAACGACTACGAGCAGTACTTC

V: TRBV29-1
J: TRBJ2-3
length: 14
size: -
D: -
CDR3: CSVASGRNTDTQYF
DNA: TGCAGCGTTGCTTCGGGGAGGAACACAGATACGCAGTATTTT

V: TRBV19
J: TRBJ2-7
length: 13
size: -
D: TRBD2
CDR3: CASSSSGSYEQYF
DNA: TGTGCCAGTAGTAGTAGCGGGAGCTACGAGCAGTACTTC

V: TRBV29-1
J: TRBJ2-7
length: 14
size: -
D: -
CDR3: CSITIADRAYEQYF
DNA: TGCAGCATCACTATAGCGGACCGAGCCTACGAGCAGTACTTC

V: TRBV6-6
J: TRBJ2-7
length: 14
size: -
D: TRBD2
CDR3: CASSYGREPYEQYF
DNA: TGTGCCAGCAGTTACGGGCGGGAGCCCTACGAGCAGTACTTC

V: TRBV2
J: TRBJ1-5
length: 13
size: -
D: TRBD1
CDR3: CASRDRANQPQHF
DNA: TGTGCCAGCCGGGACAGGGCCAATCAGCCCCAGCATTTT

V: TRBV28
J: TRBJ2-7
length: 16
size: once
D: TRBD2
CDR3: CASSFSSGTSLRVEYF
DNA: TGTGCCAGCAGTTTCTCGAGCGGGACTAGCCTACGGGTTGAGTACTTC

V: TRBV7-6
J: TRBJ2-3
length: 14
size: -
D: -
CDR3: CASSLGPGVDTQYF
DNA: TGTGCCAGCAGCTTAGGGCCAGGGGTAGATACGCAGTATTTT

V: TRBV5-6
J: TRBJ2-7
length: 13
size: few
D: -
CDR3: CASSSGNRDGQYF
DNA: TGTGCCAGCAGCTCTGGGAACCGGGATGGGCAGTACTTC

V: TRBV5-5
J: TRBJ2-7
length: 13
size: -
D: -
CDR3: CASSGTLIYEQYF
DNA: TGTGCCAGTTCTGGGACATTGATCTACGAGCAGTACTTC

V: TRBV6-5
J: TRBJ2-7
length: 15
size: -
D: TRBD1
CDR3: CASRRDRAIPYEQYF
DNA: TGTGCCAGCAGACGGGACAGGGCCATCCCCTACGAGCAGTACTTC

V: TRBV2
J: TRBJ1-4
length: 15
size: -
D: TRBD1
CDR3: CASSVGQGNNEKLFF
DNA: TGTGCCAGCAGTGTGGGACAGGGTAATAATGAAAAACTGTTTTTT

V: TRBV27
J: TRBJ2-5
length: 15
size: -
D: TRBD1
CDR3: CASSTYRGQIGTQYF
DNA: TGTGCCAGCAGTACATACAGGGGTCAAATAGGGACCCAGTACTTC

V: TRBV7-2
J: TRBJ2-3
length: 13
size: -
D: -
CDR3: CASSGAITDTQYF
DNA: TGTGCCAGCAGCGGGGCGATCACAGATACGCAGTATTTT

V: TRBV5-4
J: TRBJ2-7
length: 12
size: -
D: -
CDR3: CASSRDTTEQYF
DNA: TGTGCCAGCAGCCGAGACACGACCGAGCAGTACTTC

V: TRBV15
J: TRBJ2-7
length: 16
size: -
D: -
CDR3: CATSRGWALGTYEQYF
DNA: TGTGCCACCAGCAGGGGCTGGGCCCTCGGGACCTACGAGCAGTACTTC

V: TRBV5-1
J: TRBJ2-3
length: 20
size: -
D: -
CDR3: CASSLGAGDGHSSLTDTQYF
DNA: TGCGCCAGCAGCTTGGGGGCTGGAGACGGACATAGTTCTCTCACAGATACGCAGTATTTT

V: TRBV6-1
J: TRBJ1-4
length: 14
size: -
D: TRBD1
CDR3: CASTNTGAIEKLFF
DNA: TGTGCCAGTACTAATACAGGGGCAATCGAAAAACTGTTTTTT

V: TRBV5-1
J: TRBJ2-7
length: 14
size: -
D: -
CDR3: CASSFMGSSYEQYF
DNA: TGCGCCAGCAGCTTCATGGGGAGCTCCTACGAGCAGTACTTC

V: TRBV2
J: TRBJ2-2
length: 16
size: -
D: TRBD2
CDR3: CASNPLAGVNSGELFF
DNA: TGTGCCAGCAACCCCCTGGCGGGGGTCAATTCCGGGGAGCTGTTTTTT

V: TRBV14
J: TRBJ2-7
length: 14
size: -
D: -
CDR3: CASSQWQVAYEQYF
DNA: TGTGCCAGCAGCCAATGGCAGGTTGCGTACGAGCAGTACTTC

V: TRBV6-1
J: TRBJ2-1
length: 15
size: -
D: TRBD1
CDR3: CASSETGVPYNEQFF
DNA: TGTGCCAGCAGTGAAACAGGGGTCCCCTACAATGAGCAGTTCTTC

V: TRBV19
J: TRBJ2-3
length: 13
size: once
D: -
CDR3: CASSSLASDTQYF
DNA: TGTGCCAGTAGTAGCCTAGCCTCAGATACGCAGTATTTT

V: TRBV6-6
J: TRBJ2-7
length: 15
size: -
D: -
CDR3: CASSPRADSSYEQYF
DNA: TGTGCCAGCAGTCCCCGGGCGGACAGCTCCTACGAGCAGTACTTC

V: TRBV18
J: TRBJ2-5
length: 16
size: -
D: TRBD1
CDR3: CASSNETGPLEETQYF
DNA: TGTGCCAGCTCAAACGAGACAGGGCCCTTGGAGGAGACCCAGTACTTC

V: TRBV5-1
J: TRBJ2-7
length: 13
size: -
D: -
CDR3: CASSLSVNYEQYF
DNA: TGCGCCAGCAGCTTGTCCGTAAACTACGAGCAGTACTTC

V: TRBV6-1
J: TRBJ2-1
length: 14
size: -
D: TRBD2
CDR3: CASRGGVSYNEQFF
DNA: TGTGCCAGCAGGGGGGGGGTTTCCTACAATGAGCAGTTCTTC

V: TRBV6-1
J: TRBJ1-1
length: 13
size: once
D: -
CDR3: CASMYGGNTEAFF
DNA: TGTGCCAGCATGTACGGGGGGAACACTGAAGCTTTCTTT

V: TRBV19
J: TRBJ1-5
length: 13
size: few
D: -
CDR3: CASSRGVDQPQHF
DNA: TGTGCCAGTAGCAGGGGTGTAGATCAGCCCCAGCATTTT

V: TRBV2
J: TRBJ2-7
length: 15
size: -
D: -
CDR3: CASSEPGMKTYEQYF
DNA: TGTGCCAGCAGTGAACCGGGGATGAAAACCTACGAGCAGTACTTC

V: TRBV2
J: TRBJ2-1
length: 14
size: once
D: -
CDR3: CAITTASSYNEQFF
DNA: TGTGCCATCACGACAGCCTCCTCCTACAATGAGCAGTTCTTC

V: TRBV11-2
J: TRBJ2-2
length: 16
size: -
D: TRBD2
CDR3: CASSSWDYQNTGELFF
DNA: TGTGCCAGCTCCTCTTGGGACTACCAGAACACCGGGGAGCTGTTTTTT

V: TRBV28
J: TRBJ2-1
length: 16
size: -
D: -
CDR3: CASRPLLGSTHNEQFF
DNA: TGTGCCAGCAGACCCCTCCTCGGGAGCACCCACAATGAGCAGTTCTTC

V: TRBV19
J: TRBJ1-1
length: 14
size: once
D: TRBD1
CDR3: CASSRGTGNTEAFF
DNA: TGTGCCAGTAGTAGAGGGACAGGGAACACTGAAGCTTTCTTT

V: TRBV29-1
J: TRBJ2-7
length: 15
size: -
D: TRBD1
CDR3: CSVEDNRDSPYEQYF
DNA: TGCAGCGTTGAAGATAACCGGGACAGCCCTTACGAGCAGTACTTC

V: TRBV7-8
J: TRBJ2-2
length: 16
size: -
D: TRBD1
CDR3: CASSPSGTVNTGELFF
DNA: TGTGCCAGCAGCCCGTCCGGGACAGTTAACACCGGGGAGCTGTTTTTT

V: TRBV5-1
J: TRBJ2-3
length: 14
size: -
D: TRBD1
CDR3: CASSLGTGNKAQYF
DNA: TGCGCCAGCAGCCTAGGGACAGGGAATAAAGCGCAGTATTTT

V: TRBV30
J: TRBJ1-2
length: 15
size: -
D: TRBD1
CDR3: CAWSRLRDSIYGYTF
DNA: TGTGCCTGGAGTCGACTCCGGGACAGCATCTATGGCTACACCTTC

V: TRBV18
J: TRBJ2-2
length: 16
size: -
D: TRBD2
CDR3: CASSPLAGANTGELFF
DNA: TGTGCCAGCTCACCCTTAGCGGGTGCGAACACCGGGGAGCTGTTTTTT

V: TRBV27
J: TRBJ1-4
length: 15
size: -
D: TRBD1
CDR3: CASSSLTGGREKLFF
DNA: TGTGCCAGCAGTAGTCTTACAGGGGGACGAGAAAAACTGTTTTTT

V: TRBV7-9
J: TRBJ2-5
length: 15
size: -
D: -
CDR3: CASSLGWGGQETQYF
DNA: TGTGCCAGCAGTCTAGGGTGGGGCGGTCAAGAGACCCAGTACTTC